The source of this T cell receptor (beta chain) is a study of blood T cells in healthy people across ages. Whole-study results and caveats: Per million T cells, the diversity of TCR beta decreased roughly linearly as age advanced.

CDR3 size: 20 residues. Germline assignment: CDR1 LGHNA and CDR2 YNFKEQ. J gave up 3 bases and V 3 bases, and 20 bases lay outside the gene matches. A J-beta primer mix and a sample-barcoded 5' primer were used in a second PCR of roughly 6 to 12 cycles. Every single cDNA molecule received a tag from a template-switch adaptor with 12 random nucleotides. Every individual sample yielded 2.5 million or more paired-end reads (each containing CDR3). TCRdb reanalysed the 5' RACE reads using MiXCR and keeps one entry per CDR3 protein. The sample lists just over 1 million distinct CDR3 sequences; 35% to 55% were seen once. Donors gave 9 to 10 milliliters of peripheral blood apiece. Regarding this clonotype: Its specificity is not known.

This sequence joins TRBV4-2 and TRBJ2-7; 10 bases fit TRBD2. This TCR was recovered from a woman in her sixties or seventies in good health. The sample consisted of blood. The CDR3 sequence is CASSQDVGTSGVQRGYEQYF. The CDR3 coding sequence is TGTGCCAGCAGCCAGGATGTCGGAACTAGCGGGGTCCAGAGGGGCTACGAGCAGTACTTC.